Below, one T cell receptor beta chain is given with its context. This specimen comes from a study of patients and donors after allogeneic stem cell transplantation. Germline-derived CDR1 and CDR2 are SQVTM and ANQGSEA. This CDR3 is built from 13 residues. Trimming stripped 1 base from V and 0 bases from J, with 5 bases between. TCRdb called the RT-PCR reads again in MiXCR, with one record for every CDR3 protein. The table records some 200,000 distinct CDR3 sequences, around two fifths of them present only once. This TCR came from a human donor who was either an allogeneic HSCT recipient or a stem cell or donor lymphocyte infusion donor (not recorded which). It is not recorded whose cells these are; they may come from a transplant donor. This chain links TRBV29-1 with TRBJ2-3; D unclear. Sequences were obtained from blood, either unsorted or a sorted T cell fraction (not recorded which). CDR3 protein: CSVEGSSTDTQYF. CDR3 in DNA: TGCAGCGTTGAAGGTTCTAGCACAGATACGCAGTATTTT.